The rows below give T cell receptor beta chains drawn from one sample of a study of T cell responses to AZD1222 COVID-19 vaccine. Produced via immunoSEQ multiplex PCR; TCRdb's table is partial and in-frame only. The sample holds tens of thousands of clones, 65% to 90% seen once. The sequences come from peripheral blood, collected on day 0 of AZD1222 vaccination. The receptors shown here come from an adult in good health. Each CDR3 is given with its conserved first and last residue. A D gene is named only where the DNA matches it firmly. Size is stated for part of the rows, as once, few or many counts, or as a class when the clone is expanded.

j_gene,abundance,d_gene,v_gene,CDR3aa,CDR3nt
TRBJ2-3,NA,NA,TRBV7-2,CASSVTGTASTDTQYF,TGTGCCAGCAGCGTAACCGGGACGGCTAGCACAGATACGCAGTATTTT
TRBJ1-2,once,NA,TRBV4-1,CASSPGAENYGYTF,TGCGCCAGCAGCCCGGGGGCGGAGAACTATGGCTACACCTTC
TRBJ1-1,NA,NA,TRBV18,CASSPRGLNTEAFF,TGTGCCAGCTCACCCAGGGGTTTGAACACTGAAGCTTTCTTT
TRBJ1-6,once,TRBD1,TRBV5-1,CASRVGTDYNSPLHF,TGCGCCAGCAGGGTCGGGACAGACTATAATTCACCCCTCCACTTT
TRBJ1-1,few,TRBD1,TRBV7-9,CASTLGGGGGSTEAFF,TGTGCCAGCACACTTGGTGGAGGGGGCGGGAGCACTGAAGCTTTCTTT
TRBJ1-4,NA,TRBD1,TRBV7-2,CASSTPTGGADEKLFF,TGTGCCAGCAGCACCCCAACAGGGGGCGCGGATGAAAAACTGTTTTTT
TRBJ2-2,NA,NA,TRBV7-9,CASSRQGDTGELFF,TGTGCCAGCAGCAGGCAGGGAGACACCGGGGAGCTGTTTTTT
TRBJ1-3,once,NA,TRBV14,CASSHGGGLGNTIYF,TGTGCCAGCAGCCACGGTGGAGGCCTCGGGAACACCATATATTTT
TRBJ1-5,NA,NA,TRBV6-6,CASSSGQMNQPQHF,TGTGCCAGCAGTTCCGGACAGATGAATCAGCCCCAGCATTTT
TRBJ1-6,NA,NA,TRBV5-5,CASSSSDSPLHF,TGTGCCAGCAGCTCGTCGGATTCACCCCTCCACTTT
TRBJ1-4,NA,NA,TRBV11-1,CASSSGEKLFF,TGTGCCAGCAGCTCGGGGGAAAAACTGTTTTTT
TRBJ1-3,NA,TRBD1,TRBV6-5,CASSYSKTGAGNTIYF,TGTGCCAGCAGTTACTCGAAGACAGGGGCTGGAAACACCATATATTTT
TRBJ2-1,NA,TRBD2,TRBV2,CASRLEAGGGNEQFF,TGTGCCAGCAGGTTAGAAGCGGGAGGGGGCAATGAGCAGTTCTTC
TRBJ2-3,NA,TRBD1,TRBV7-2,CASSHTRTGGRDTQYF,TGTGCCAGCAGCCATACCCGGACAGGGGGGAGAGATACGCAGTATTTT
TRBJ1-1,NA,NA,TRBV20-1,CSASAEGGTEAFF,TGCAGTGCTAGTGCGGAGGGCGGGACTGAAGCTTTCTTT
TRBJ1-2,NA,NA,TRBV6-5,CASSRIGGKDYGYTF,TGTGCCAGCAGTCGTATAGGGGGGAAGGACTATGGCTACACCTTC
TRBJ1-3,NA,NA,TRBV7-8,CASSSAGNTIYF,TGTGCCAGCAGCTCCGCTGGAAACACCATATATTTT
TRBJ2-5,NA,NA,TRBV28,CASSPGGVRETQYF,TGTGCCAGCAGTCCCGGGGGAGTAAGGGAGACCCAGTACTTC
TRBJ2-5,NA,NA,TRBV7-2,CASSGRTLGETQYF,TGTGCCAGCAGCGGACGGACCCTGGGGGAGACCCAGTACTTC
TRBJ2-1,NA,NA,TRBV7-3,CASSLIANDEQFF,TGTGCCAGCAGCTTAATAGCAAACGATGAGCAGTTCTTC
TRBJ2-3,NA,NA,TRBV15,CATSRDRAADVTDTQYF,TGTGCCACCAGCAGAGATAGGGCAGCGGACGTCACAGATACGCAGTATTTT
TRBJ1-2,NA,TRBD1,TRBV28,CATLDRADYGYTF,TGTGCCACCCTGGACAGGGCGGACTATGGCTACACCTTC
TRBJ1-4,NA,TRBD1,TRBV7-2,CASSLEAGGEKLFF,TGTGCCAGCAGCTTAGAGGCAGGGGGTGAAAAACTGTTTTTT
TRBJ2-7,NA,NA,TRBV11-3,CASSFPPEESHEQYF,TGTGCCAGCAGCTTCCCTCCCGAGGAGTCACACGAGCAGTACTTC
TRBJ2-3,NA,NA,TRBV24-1,CATGNPPSDTQYF,TGTGCCACAGGCAACCCTCCTTCGGATACGCAGTATTTT
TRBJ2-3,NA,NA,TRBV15,CATKERRTTDTQYF,TGTGCCACCAAAGAAAGGAGGACGACAGATACGCAGTATTTT
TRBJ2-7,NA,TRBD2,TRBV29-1,CSATGGDEQYF,TGCAGCGCCACGGGAGGGGACGAGCAGTACTTC
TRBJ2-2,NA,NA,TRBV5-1,CASSGGAETGELFF,TGCGCCAGCAGCGGGGGGGCGGAGACCGGGGAGCTGTTTTTT
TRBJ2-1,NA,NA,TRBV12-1,CASSPRGEQFF,TGTGCCAGCAGCCCCAGGGGTGAGCAGTTCTTC
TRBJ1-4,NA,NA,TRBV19,CASTSSINEKLFF,TGTGCCAGTACCTCCTCCATAAATGAAAAACTGTTTTTT
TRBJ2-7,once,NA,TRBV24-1,CATSDAEGPYEEQYF,TGTGCCACCAGTGATGCGGAAGGACCCTACGAGGAGCAGTACTTC
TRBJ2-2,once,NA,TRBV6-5,CASSYSKTGPGELFF,TGTGCCAGCAGTTACTCGAAAACAGGGCCCGGGGAGCTGTTTTTT
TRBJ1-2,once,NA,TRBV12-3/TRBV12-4,CASSFGRNYGYTF,TGTGCCAGCAGTTTCGGCAGAAACTATGGCTACACCTTC
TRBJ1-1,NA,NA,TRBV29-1,CSASISMNTEAFF,TGCAGCGCTTCCATATCCATGAACACTGAAGCTTTCTTT
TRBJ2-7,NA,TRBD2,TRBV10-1,CASTEGGDYPSSYEQYF,TGCGCCAGCACCGAGGGAGGGGACTACCCGAGCTCCTACGAGCAGTACTTC
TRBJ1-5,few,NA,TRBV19,CASRPGVGQPQHF,TGTGCCAGTAGGCCGGGGGTAGGTCAGCCCCAGCATTTT
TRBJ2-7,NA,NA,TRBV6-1,CASSEASHRIYEQYF,TGTGCCAGCAGTGAAGCTTCACACCGTATCTACGAGCAGTACTTC
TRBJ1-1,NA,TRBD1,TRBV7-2,CASSLGGGQANTEAFF,TGTGCCAGCAGCTTAGGAGGGGGACAGGCGAACACTGAAGCTTTCTTT
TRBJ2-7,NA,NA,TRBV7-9,CASSFTYEQYF,TGTGCCAGCAGCTTCACCTACGAGCAGTACTTC
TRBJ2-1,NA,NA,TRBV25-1,CASSRGPLYFF,TGTGCCAGCAGTAGGGGCCCTCTTTACTTCTTC
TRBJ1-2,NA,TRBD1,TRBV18,CASSFGQGEGYTF,TGTGCCAGCTCCTTCGGACAGGGGGAAGGCTACACCTTC